The source of this TCR beta chain is a study of blood T cell repertoires in COVID-19. The overall study: COVID-19 samples, acute and convalescent, were from the United States, Italy and Spain. PBMCs, B-cell-depleted T cells, or T cells provided the cDNA or gDNA that made up the material.

Germline V lookup: CDR1 SGHRS, CDR2 YFSETQ. Trimming stripped 3 bases from V and 1 base from J, with 8 bases between. The length of the CDR3 is 14 residues. Data came from immunoSEQ multiplex PCR; TCRdb stores just in-frame clones and leaves some out. The sample consists of tens of thousands of clones, about four fifths of them appearing once. Source material: peripheral blood. This TCR came from a woman aged 80 or over with active or convalescent COVID-19. The V and J genes are TRBV5-1 and TRBJ1-3; TRBD1 is a possible D gene (6 bases). CDR3 region: CASSSTGSGNTIYF. The CDR3 coding sequence is TGCGCCAGCAGCTCAACAGGGTCTGGAAACACCATATATTTT.